This T cell receptor beta chain is from a study of control samples from healthy donors and cancer patients. TCRdb's table, derived via immunoSEQ multiplex PCR, lists solely in-frame clones and lacks some. The sample lists 45,000 to 60,000 clones; around 87% were seen once. J lost 2 bases, V lost 3 bases, and 11 bases had no gene match. The CDR3 consists of 17 residues. The V gene's germline CDR1 is SGDLS and CDR2 YYNGEE. The V gene is TRBV9, the J gene TRBJ1-3, with TRBD1 matching 7 bases. Sequenced material: PBMCs. The TCR sequence derives from a man between 60 and 70 years old with head and neck cancer. The CDR3 DNA reads TGTGCCAGCAGCGGATACCTTACAGGGGTAACTGGAAACACCATATATTTT. The encoded protein is CASSGYLTGVTGNTIYF.